This T cell receptor (delta chain) was found in a study of Vδ1+ human thymocytes. Concerning this clone itself: The antigen is undetermined.

Trimming removed 4 bases from V and 0 bases from J; junction bases left unmatched: 37. In germline, CDR1 is TSWWSYY, CDR2 QGS. The CDR3 loop spans 27 amino acids. The template was reverse-transcribed extracted RNA. Multiplex PCR used pooled V-gene forward primers and a constant-region reverse primer to amplify CDR3s. TCRdb reanalysed the multiplex PCR reads via CATT. The table has tens of thousands of delta-chain clones, roughly 29% seen once; the top ten hold 1.6%. Findings of the study overall: Approximately 20% of thymic delta-chain sequences were Vdelta2, with few Vdelta3, unlike blood Vdelta1+ controls. Thymic TRG and TRD repertoires appeared highly polyclonal, with Gaussian CDR3 length distributions.

This clonotype was sampled from a boy in the first two years of life who had congenital heart surgery. The rearrangement joins TRDV1 to TRDJ1, with TRDD3 matching over 11 bases. The sequencing sample was made of Vdelta1+ gamma-delta thymocytes from the thymus. Sample subset: FACS-sorted CD3+ TCRalphabeta- TCRVdelta1+ TCRVdelta2- thymocytes. CDR3 DNA: TGTGCTCTTGGGGGCACTCTTCCTACGTTTTGGCCTTACTGGGGGATAACGCCCATTCTGTACACCGATAAACTCATCTTT. Translation: CALGGTLPTFWPYWGITPILYTDKLIF.